This T cell receptor beta chain was found in a study of cytomegalovirus exposure and HLA in healthy donors. Vbeta (60) and Jbeta (13) primers were used in the PCR. The method was immunoSEQ multiplex PCR; TCRdb's version includes in-frame clones alone and lacks a portion of them. Among some 180,000 clones listed, roughly 77% were seen once. Germline V gives CDR1 SNHLY, CDR2 FYNNEI. The V and J ends lost 7 bases and 5 bases respectively, with 12 bases between them. The length of the CDR3 is 13 residues. The sequence derives from a man aged 40-55 years in good health and CMV-seropositive. V and J are TRBV2 and TRBJ1-5; no clear D gene. The sequencing sample was made of PBMCs. DNA of the CDR3: TGTGCCAGCAAGGATGGGAGGGATCAGCCCCAGCATTTT. Its protein product is CASKDGRDQPQHF. Based on the CDR3 plus reference TRBV2 and TRBJ1-5, the full variable domain is EPEVTQTPSHQVTQMGQEVILRCVPISNHLYFYWYRQILGQKVEFLVSFYNNEISEKSEIFDDQFSVERPDGSNFTLKIRSTKLEDSAMYFCASKDGRDQPQHFGDGTRLSIL.